This entry features one TCR beta chain sequence. A much larger clone is a single base away; this may be a read error. This entry is derived from a study of regulatory T cells in long-lasting Graves disease. Researchers made TCR beta libraries by using iRepertoire HTBI primers and running Arm-PCR on CDR3 regions. MiXCR, run by TCRdb on the multiplex PCR reads, gives a single entry per CDR3 protein. The table records 420,000 or so distinct CDR3 sequences, about a sixth of them present only once. The time point: newly diagnosed GD, antithyroid drugs for less than 3 months. Following extraction of RNA from PBMCs, that RNA was used to make the TCR library. CDR1 and CDR2 from the germline V gene are MDHEN and SYDVKM. Trimming cost V 4 bases and J 6 bases, with 11 bases left between them. The CDR3 is 13 residues long. The sample was also linked to a second study, of T cells in Graves' hyperthyroidism and ophthalmopathy. That work adds: Hyperthyroidism was newly diagnosed in patients aged 18 to 65 (duration under 2 months). Patients were excluded because of uncontrolled infection, other autoimmune disease, pregnancy or lactation.

The receptor was derived from a woman aged 18-29 years with Graves disease. The material sequenced was peripheral blood mononuclear cells (PBMCs), taken at new diagnosis, from a patient treated with antithyroid drugs. The genes are TRBV28 and TRBJ2-3, with D hard to call. The CDR3 sequence: CASSSLTPDTQYF. The CDR3 nucleotides are TGTGCCAGCAGTTCATTAACCCCCGATACGCAGTATTTT.